This T cell receptor (beta chain) originates from a study of post-analysis software for immune sequencing data. Background on the study: Secondary progressive, relapsing-remitting and progressive-relapsing multiple sclerosis were among the included disease courses.

Per germline, CDR1 DFQATT and CDR2 SNEGSKA (reference sequence). CDR3 size: 13 residues. This clonotype was counted ten times or more. Its target is not known. Unique molecular identifiers had been added to the TCR beta cDNA libraries. Using its own MiXCR run on the PCR reads, TCRdb lists one record per CDR3 protein. Of around 190,000 distinct CDR3 sequences listed, approximately 30% were seen once; the top ten hold about 3.7%. General study points: Controls showed lower frequencies than patients for roughly five TRBV segments, and TRBV5-6, TRBV5-1 and TRBV20-1 were among these.

The rearrangement joins TRBV20-1 to TRBJ2-3; 8 bases align to TRBD1. Sequenced material: blood. This sequence originates from a girl aged 2 to 17 with multiple sclerosis. The CDR3 sequence is CSQQGARGDTQYF. The CDR3 coding sequence is TGCAGCCAGCAGGGGGCGAGGGGGGATACGCAGTATTTT.